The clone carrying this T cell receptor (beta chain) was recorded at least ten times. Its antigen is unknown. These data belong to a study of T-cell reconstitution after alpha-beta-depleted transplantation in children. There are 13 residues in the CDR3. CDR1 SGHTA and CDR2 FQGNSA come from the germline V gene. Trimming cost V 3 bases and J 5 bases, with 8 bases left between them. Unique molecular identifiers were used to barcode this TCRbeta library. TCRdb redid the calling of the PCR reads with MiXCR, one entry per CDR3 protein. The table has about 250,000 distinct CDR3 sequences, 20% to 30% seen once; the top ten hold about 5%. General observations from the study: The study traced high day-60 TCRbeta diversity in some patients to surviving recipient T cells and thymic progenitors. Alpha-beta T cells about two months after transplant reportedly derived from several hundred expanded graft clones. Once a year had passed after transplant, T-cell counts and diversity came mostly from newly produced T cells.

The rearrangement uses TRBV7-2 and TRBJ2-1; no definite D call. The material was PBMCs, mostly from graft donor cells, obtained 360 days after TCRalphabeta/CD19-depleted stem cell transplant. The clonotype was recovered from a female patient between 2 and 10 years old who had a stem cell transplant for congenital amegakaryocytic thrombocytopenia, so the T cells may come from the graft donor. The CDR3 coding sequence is TGTGCCAGCAGCTTGAGAACGGACAATGAGCAGTTCTTC. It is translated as CASSLRTDNEQFF.